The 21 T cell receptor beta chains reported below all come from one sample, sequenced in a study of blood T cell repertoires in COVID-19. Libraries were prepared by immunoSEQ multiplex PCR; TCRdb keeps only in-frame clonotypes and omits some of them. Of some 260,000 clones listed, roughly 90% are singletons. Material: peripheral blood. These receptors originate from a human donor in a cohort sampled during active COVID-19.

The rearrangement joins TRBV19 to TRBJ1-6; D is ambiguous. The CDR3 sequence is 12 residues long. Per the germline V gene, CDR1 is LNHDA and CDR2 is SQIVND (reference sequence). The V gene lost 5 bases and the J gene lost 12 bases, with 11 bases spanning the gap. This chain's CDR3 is CASSRPGGPLHF. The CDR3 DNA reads TGTGCCAGTAGTCGCCCCGGTGGACCCCTCCACTTT.

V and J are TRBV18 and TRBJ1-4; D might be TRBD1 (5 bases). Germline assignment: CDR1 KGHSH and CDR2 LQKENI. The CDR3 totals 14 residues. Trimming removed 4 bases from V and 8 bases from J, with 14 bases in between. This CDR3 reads CASSLQGRGEKLFF. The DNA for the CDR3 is TGTGCCAGCTCACTGCAGGGTAGGGGAGAAAAACTGTTTTTT. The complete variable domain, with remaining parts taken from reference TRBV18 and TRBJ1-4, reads NAGVMQNPRHLVRRRGQEARLRCSPMKGHSHVYWYRQLPEEGLKFMVYLQKENIIDESGMPKERFSAEFPKEGPSILRIQQVVRGDSAAYFCASSLQGRGEKLFFGSGTQLSVL.

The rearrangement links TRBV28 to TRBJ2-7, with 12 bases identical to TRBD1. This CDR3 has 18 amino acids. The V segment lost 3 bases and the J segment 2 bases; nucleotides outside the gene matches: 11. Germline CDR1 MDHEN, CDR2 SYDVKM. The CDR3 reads CASSFTPGQGAQTYEQYF. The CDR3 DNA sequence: TGTGCCAGCAGTTTTACTCCGGGACAGGGGGCGCAAACCTACGAGCAGTACTTC.

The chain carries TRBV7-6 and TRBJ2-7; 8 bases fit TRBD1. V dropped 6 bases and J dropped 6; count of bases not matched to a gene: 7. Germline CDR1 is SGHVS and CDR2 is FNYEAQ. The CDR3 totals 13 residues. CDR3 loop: CASSSTGVGEQYF. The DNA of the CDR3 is TGTGCCAGCAGTTCGACAGGGGTAGGCGAGCAGTACTTC.

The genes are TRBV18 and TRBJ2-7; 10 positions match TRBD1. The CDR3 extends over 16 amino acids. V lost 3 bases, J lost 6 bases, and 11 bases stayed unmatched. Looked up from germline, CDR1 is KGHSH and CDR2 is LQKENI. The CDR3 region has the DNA TGTGCCAGCTCACCTACAGGGACAGGGGAGCTTGGCGAGCAGTACTTC. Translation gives CASSPTGTGELGEQYF.

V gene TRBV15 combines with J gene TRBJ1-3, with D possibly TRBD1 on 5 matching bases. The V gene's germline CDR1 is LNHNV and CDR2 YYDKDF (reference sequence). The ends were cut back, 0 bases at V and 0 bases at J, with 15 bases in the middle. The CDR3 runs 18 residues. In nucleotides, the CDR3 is TGTGCCACCAGCAGAGATCAGGGCAGGTTACTCTCTGGAAACACCATATATTTT. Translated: CATSRDQGRLLSGNTIYF. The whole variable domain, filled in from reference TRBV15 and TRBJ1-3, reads DAMVIQNPRYQVTQFGKPVTLSCSQTLNHNVMYWYQQKSSQAPKLLFHYYDKDFNNEADTPDNFQSRRPNTSFCFLDIRSPGLGDTAMYLCATSRDQGRLLSGNTIYFGEGSWLTVV.

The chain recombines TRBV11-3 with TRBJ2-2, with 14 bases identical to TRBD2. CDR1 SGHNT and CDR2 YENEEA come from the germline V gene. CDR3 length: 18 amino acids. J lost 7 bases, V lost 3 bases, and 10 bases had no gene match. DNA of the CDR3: TGTGCCAGCAGCTTGGAAGGGACTAGCGGGAGTTTTAACGGGGAGCTGTTTTTT. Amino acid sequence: CASSLEGTSGSFNGELFF.

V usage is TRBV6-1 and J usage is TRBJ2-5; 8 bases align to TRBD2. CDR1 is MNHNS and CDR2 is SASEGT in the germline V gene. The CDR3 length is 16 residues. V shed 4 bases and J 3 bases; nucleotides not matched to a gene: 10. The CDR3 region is CASSVRPGTREETQYF. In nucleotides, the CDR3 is TGTGCCAGCAGTGTCCGACCCGGGACTAGGGAAGAGACCCAGTACTTC.

Here the CDR3 DNA reads TGTGCCAGCAGCCAACGAGGGCCCCAGCATTTT. Encoded protein: CASSQRGPQHF. The chain recombines TRBV7-9 with TRBJ1-5; the D is unclear. From germline, CDR1 is SEHNR and CDR2 FQNEAQ (reference sequence). This CDR3 has 11 amino acids. Trimming stripped 5 bases from V and 9 bases from J, with 8 bases between.

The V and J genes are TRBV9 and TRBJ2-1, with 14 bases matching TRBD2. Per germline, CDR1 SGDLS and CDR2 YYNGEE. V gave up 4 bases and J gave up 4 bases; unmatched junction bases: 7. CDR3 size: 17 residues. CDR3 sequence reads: CASSLTSGRDIYNEQFF. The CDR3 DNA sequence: TGTGCCAGCAGCTTGACTAGCGGGAGGGACATTTACAATGAGCAGTTCTTC.

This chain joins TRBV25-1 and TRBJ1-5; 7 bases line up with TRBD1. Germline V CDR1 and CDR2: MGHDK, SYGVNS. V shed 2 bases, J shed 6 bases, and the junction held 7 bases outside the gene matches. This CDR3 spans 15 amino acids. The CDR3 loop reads CASSEKDRISQPQHF. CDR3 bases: TGTGCCAGCAGTGAAAAGGACAGGATATCTCAGCCCCAGCATTTT.

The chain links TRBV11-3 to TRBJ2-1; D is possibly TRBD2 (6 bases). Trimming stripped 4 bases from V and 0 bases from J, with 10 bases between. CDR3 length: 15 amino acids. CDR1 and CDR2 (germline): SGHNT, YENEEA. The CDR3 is CASSYGGNSYNEQFF. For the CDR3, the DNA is TGTGCCAGCAGCTACGGGGGAAACTCCTACAATGAGCAGTTCTTC.

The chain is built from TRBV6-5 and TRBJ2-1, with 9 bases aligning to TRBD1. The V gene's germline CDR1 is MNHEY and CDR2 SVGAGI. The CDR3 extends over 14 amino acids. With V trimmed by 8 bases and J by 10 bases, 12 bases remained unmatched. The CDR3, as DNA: TGTGCCAGCCCCCCCCGGGACAGGGTTGGAGAGCAGTTCTTC. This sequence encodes CASPPRDRVGEQFF.

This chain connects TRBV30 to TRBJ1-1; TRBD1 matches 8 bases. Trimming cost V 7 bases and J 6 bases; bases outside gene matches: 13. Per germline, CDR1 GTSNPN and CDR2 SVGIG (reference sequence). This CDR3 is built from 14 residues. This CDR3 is CASLDGQGIAEAFF. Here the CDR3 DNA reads TGTGCCTCCTTGGACGGACAGGGCATAGCTGAAGCTTTCTTT.

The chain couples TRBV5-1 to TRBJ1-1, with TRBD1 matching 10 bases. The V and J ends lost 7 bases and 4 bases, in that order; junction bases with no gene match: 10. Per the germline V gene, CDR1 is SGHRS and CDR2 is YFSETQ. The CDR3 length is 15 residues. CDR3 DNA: TGCGCCAGCGGGCCGGACAGGGGGACGTCCACTGAAGCTTTCTTT. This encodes CASGPDRGTSTEAFF.

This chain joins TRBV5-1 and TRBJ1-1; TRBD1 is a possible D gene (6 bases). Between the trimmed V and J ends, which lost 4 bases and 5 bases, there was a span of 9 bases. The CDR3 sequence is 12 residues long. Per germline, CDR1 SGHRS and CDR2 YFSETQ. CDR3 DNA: TGCGCCAGCAGCCAGGGGCAGACTGAAGCTTTCTTT. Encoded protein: CASSQGQTEAFF.

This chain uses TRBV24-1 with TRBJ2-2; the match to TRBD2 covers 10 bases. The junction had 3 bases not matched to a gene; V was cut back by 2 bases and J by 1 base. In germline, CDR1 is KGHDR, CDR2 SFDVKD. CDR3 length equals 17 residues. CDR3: CATSDSQREGNTGELFF. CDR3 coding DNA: TGTGCCACCAGTGATTCCCAGCGGGAGGGGAACACCGGGGAGCTGTTTTTT.

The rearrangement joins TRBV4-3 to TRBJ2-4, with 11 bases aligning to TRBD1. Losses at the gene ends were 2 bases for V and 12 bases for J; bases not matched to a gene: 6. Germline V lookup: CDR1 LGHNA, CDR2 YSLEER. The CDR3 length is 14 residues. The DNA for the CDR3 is TGCGCCAGCAGCCAATCCCCGGGACAGGGGGATCAGTACTTC. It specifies CASSQSPGQGDQYF.

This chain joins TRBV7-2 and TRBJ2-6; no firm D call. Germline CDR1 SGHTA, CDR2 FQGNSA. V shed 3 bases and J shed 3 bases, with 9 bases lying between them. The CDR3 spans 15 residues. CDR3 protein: CASSFASYGANVLTF. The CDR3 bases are TGTGCCAGCAGCTTTGCGAGCTATGGGGCCAACGTCCTGACTTTC.

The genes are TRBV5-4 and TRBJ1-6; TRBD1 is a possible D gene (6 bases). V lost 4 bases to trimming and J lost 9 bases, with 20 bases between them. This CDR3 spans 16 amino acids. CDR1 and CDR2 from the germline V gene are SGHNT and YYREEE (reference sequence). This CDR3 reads CASSHGGAEVVSPLHF. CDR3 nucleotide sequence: TGTGCCAGCAGCCATGGGGGGGCCGAGGTGGTTTCACCCCTCCACTTT.

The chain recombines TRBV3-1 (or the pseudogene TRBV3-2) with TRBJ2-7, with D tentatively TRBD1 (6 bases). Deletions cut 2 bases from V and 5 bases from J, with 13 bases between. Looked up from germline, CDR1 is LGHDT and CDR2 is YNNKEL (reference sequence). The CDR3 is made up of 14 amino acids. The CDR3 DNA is TGTGCCAGCAGCCAAAACAGGGTCGGTCACGAGCAGTACTTC. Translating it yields CASSQNRVGHEQYF.